Listed below are T cell receptor beta chains from one sample, sequenced in a study of shared clonotypes between healthy human individuals. Libraries were prepared by immunoSEQ multiplex PCR; TCRdb keeps only in-frame clonotypes and omits some of them. The sample has more than 2 million clones, around 93% seen once; the top ten hold around 1.7%. Source material: naive CD8+ T cells from PBMCs. These receptors came from a man younger than 35 in good health. Some clones in this sample may be carry-over from other donors' samples. CDR3s include the opening cysteine and the closing phenylalanine or tryptophan. The listing skips clone size in some rows; elsewhere it reads once, few, many or a size class.

v_call	clone_size	j_call	cdr3_aa
TRBV11-2	.	TRBJ2-7	CASKDRGKYEQYF
TRBV19	once	TRBJ2-5	CASSIEGTGRASGERETQYF
TRBV9	.	TRBJ2-3	CASSPQLAPTDTQYF
TRBV27	.	TRBJ2-5	CASSLVRAETQYF
TRBV27	once	TRBJ2-7	CAAGGWEGYEQYF
TRBV11-2	.	TRBJ2-1	CASSPRDRGPYNEQFF
TRBV29-1	.	TRBJ2-7	CSGRTDAYEQYF
TRBV7-9	.	TRBJ2-2	CASSLDARAGELFF
TRBV27	.	TRBJ1-5	CASSPRTHSNQPQHF
TRBV9	once	TRBJ1-2	CASSPDRVGYGYTF
TRBV13	.	TRBJ1-1	CATNGAGGNTEAFF
TRBV9	.	TRBJ2-5	CASSGRTPGVETQYF
TRBV5-6	.	TRBJ2-1	CASSSEARRDYNEQFF
TRBV4-3	.	TRBJ1-5	CASSPGTGIEPQHF
TRBV27	once	TRBJ2-7	CASSLSISSYEQYF
TRBV7-9	.	TRBJ2-1	CASSAREPKTYNEQFF
TRBV30	.	TRBJ1-1	CAWSYRVPNTEAFF
TRBV4-3	once	TRBJ2-7	CASSQDASQIYEQYF
TRBV6-1	once	TRBJ1-5	CASSDGSGGLQPQHF
TRBV13	.	TRBJ2-7	CASSPRDRPYEQYF
TRBV10-3	.	TRBJ2-7	CAISSGTVSSYEQYF
TRBV27	.	TRBJ2-7	CASSLSTPYEQYF
TRBV2	.	TRBJ2-7	CASSEPHEQYF
TRBV7-9	once	TRBJ1-6	CASSLGNSPLHF
TRBV6-6	.	TRBJ2-1	CASSPIGQGAYNEQFF
TRBV11-2	.	TRBJ2-1	CASSRLAGIAYNEQFF